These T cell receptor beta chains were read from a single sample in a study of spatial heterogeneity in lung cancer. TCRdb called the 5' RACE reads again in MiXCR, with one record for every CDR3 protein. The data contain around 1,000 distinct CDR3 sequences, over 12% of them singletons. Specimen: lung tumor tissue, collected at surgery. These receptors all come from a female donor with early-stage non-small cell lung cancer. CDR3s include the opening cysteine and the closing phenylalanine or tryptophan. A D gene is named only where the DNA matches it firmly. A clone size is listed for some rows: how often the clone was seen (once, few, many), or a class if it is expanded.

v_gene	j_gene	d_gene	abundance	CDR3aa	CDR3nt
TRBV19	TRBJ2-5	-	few	CASSIGGGPRETQYF	TGTGCCAGTAGTATAGGTGGGGGACCCCGAGAGACCCAGTACTTC
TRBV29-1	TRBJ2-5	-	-	CSVVGRASQETQYF	TGCAGCGTTGTGGGGCGGGCAAGCCAAGAGACCCAGTACTTC
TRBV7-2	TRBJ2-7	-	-	CASSLVLGPFSYEQYF	TGTGCCAGCAGCTTAGTACTGGGGCCCTTCTCCTACGAGCAGTACTTC
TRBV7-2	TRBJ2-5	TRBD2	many	CASSSQLAGGRSAQYF	TGTGCCAGCAGCTCCCAACTAGCGGGGGGACGTTCGGCCCAGTACTTC
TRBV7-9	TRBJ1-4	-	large	CASSLEARDKLFF	TGTGCCAGCAGCTTAGAGGCCAGAGACAAACTGTTTTTT
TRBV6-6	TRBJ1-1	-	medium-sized	CASCLKVGLTEAFF	TGTGCCAGCTGTCTAAAAGTGGGTCTCACTGAAGCTTTCTTT
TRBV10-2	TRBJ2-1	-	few	CASRDPYNEQFF	TGCGCCAGCAGGGACCCCTACAATGAGCAGTTCTTC
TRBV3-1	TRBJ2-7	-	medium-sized	CASSRLSYEQYF	TGTGCCAGCAGCCGCCTGTCCTACGAGCAGTACTTC
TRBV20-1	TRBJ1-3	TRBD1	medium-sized	CSAFRDSSGNTIYF	TGCAGTGCTTTCCGGGACAGCTCTGGAAACACCATATATTTT
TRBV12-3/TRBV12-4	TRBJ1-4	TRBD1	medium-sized	CASSQSTGDEKLFF	TGTGCCAGCAGCCAGTCTACAGGGGATGAAAAACTGTTTTTT
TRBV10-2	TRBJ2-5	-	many	CASTYYNQETQYF	TGCGCCAGCACCTATTACAACCAAGAGACCCAGTACTTC
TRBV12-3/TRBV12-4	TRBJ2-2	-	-	CASSPDRGRSGELFF	TGTGCCAGCAGCCCAGACCGGGGTCGGTCCGGGGAGCTGTTTTTT
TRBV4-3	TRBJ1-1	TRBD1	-	CASSLIQGVDTEAFF	TGCGCCAGCAGCCTCATACAGGGGGTGGACACTGAAGCTTTCTTT
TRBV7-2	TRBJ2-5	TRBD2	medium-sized	CASSSGLAQTPQETQYF	TGTGCCAGCAGCTCCGGACTAGCGCAGACCCCCCAAGAGACCCAGTACTTC
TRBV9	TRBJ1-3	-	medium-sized	CASSVRQGYTIYF	TGTGCCAGCAGCGTACGCCAGGGGTACACCATATATTTT
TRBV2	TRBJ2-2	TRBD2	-	CASRTSGGTGELFF	TGTGCCAGCAGGACTAGCGGGGGTACCGGGGAGCTGTTTTTT
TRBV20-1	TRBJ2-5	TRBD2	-	CSARELAGEVQETQYF	TGCAGTGCTAGAGAGCTAGCGGGAGAGGTCCAAGAGACCCAGTACTTC
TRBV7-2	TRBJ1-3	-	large	CASRDSSVSKGNTIYF	TGTGCCAGCAGGGATTCGTCAGTTTCGAAGGGAAACACCATATATTTT
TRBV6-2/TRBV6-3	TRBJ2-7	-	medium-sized	CASSYGVEYEQYF	TGTGCCAGCAGTTACGGGGTTGAATACGAGCAGTACTTC
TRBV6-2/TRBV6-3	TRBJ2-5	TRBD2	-	CASSAPDSGGAETQYF	TGTGCCAGCAGTGCCCCCGATAGCGGGGGGGCAGAGACCCAGTACTTC
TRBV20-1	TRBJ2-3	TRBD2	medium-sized	CSAIPRVAGADTQYF	TGCAGTGCCATACCCAGGGTAGCGGGAGCTGATACGCAGTATTTT
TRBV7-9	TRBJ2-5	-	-	CASSSARVHQETQYF	TGTGCCAGCAGCTCGGCCAGGGTACACCAAGAGACCCAGTACTTC
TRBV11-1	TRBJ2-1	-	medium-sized	CASLGDRNPNEQFF	TGTGCCAGCCTCGGGGATCGGAATCCGAATGAGCAGTTCTTC
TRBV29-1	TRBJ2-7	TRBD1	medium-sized	CSVVLDRGRKIYEQYF	TGCAGCGTTGTTTTAGACAGGGGGCGAAAGATCTACGAGCAGTACTTC
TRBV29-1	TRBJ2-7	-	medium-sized	CSASQGMGQGEQYF	TGCAGCGCCTCCCAGGGAATGGGCCAGGGGGAGCAGTACTTC
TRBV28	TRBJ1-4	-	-	CASKGPRGEKLFF	TGTGCCAGCAAGGGACCGAGGGGTGAAAAACTGTTTTTT
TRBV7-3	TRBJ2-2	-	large	CASSLGPGELFF	TGTGCCAGCAGCTTAGGTCCCGGGGAGCTGTTTTTT
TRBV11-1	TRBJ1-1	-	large	CASSLAHNTEAFF	TGTGCCAGCAGCTTAGCCCACAACACTGAAGCTTTCTTT
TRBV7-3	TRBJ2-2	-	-	CASSLSAGANGELFF	TGTGCCAGCAGCTTAAGTGCAGGGGCGAACGGGGAGCTGTTTTTT
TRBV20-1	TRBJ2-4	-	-	CSAARTVAKNIQYF	TGCAGTGCCGCACGTACGGTAGCCAAAAACATTCAGTACTTC
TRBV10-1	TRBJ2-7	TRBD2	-	CASSESSGGYEQYF	TGCGCCAGCAGTGAGTCTAGCGGGGGTTACGAGCAGTACTTC
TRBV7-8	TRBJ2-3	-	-	CASSLPDTQYF	TGTGCCAGCAGCTTACCAGATACGCAGTATTTT
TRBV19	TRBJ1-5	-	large	CASRTVYSNQPQHF	TGTGCCAGTAGGACAGTTTATAGCAATCAGCCCCAGCATTTT
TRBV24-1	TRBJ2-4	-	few	CATSDSPGQSAKNIQYF	TGTGCCACCAGTGATAGCCCGGGACAATCGGCCAAAAACATTCAGTACTTC
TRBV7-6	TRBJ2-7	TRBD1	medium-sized	CASKLGQGNTYEQYF	TGTGCCAGCAAACTGGGACAGGGCAACACCTACGAGCAGTACTTC
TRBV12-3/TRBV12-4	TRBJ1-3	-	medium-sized	CASSQTGRNTIYF	TGTGCCAGCAGCCAAACAGGGAGAAACACCATATATTTT
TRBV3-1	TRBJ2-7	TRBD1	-	CASSHRDRGEQYF	TGTGCCAGCAGCCACAGAGACAGGGGCGAGCAGTACTTC
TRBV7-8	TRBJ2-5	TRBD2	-	CASSLALAGGVRETQYF	TGTGCCAGCAGCTTAGCGCTAGCGGGGGGCGTTAGAGAGACCCAGTACTTC
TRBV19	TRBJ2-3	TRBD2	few	CASSPGLAGGLIDTQYF	TGTGCCAGTAGTCCCGGACTAGCGGGAGGTTTAATTGATACGCAGTATTTT
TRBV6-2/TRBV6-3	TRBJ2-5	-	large	CASSYGETQYF	TGTGCCAGCAGTTACGGAGAGACCCAGTACTTC
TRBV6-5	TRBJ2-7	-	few	CASSQLPPPYEQYF	TGTGCCAGCAGTCAATTACCCCCCCCCTACGAGCAGTACTTC
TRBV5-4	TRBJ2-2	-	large	CASSLDFGTGELFF	TGTGCCAGCAGCTTGGACTTTGGCACCGGGGAGCTGTTTTTT